The 21 T cell receptor beta chains listed next were all sequenced from one sample in a study of Tregs in tolerant kidney transplant recipients. Some clones are missing from TCRdb's copy, which holds only in-frame ones; the method was immunoSEQ multiplex PCR. The table shows some 62,000 clones, with 95% to 98% occurring only once. This specimen was Tregs from blood, taken before the transplant. The receptors come from a human donor who received a combined kidney and bone marrow transplant.

The rearrangement uses TRBV6-5 and TRBJ2-2; D may be TRBD2 (5 bases). The germline gives CDR1 MNHEY, CDR2 SVGAGI. CDR3 length: 13 amino acids. Trimming pared 7 bases from V and 2 bases from J, leaving 8 bases between. The CDR3 DNA is TGTGCCAGCATCCGGGGAAACACCGGGGAGCTGTTTTTT. Its translation is CASIRGNTGELFF.

This rearrangement joins TRBV7-9 to TRBJ1-2; 9 bases are a match to TRBD1. After removal of 4 bases from V and 3 bases from J, the junction contained 6 bases not matched to a gene. The germline CDR1 and CDR2 sequences are SEHNR and FQNEAQ (reference sequence). This CDR3 has 15 amino acids. This CDR3 is CASSYATGGYYGYTF. The CDR3 nucleotides are TGTGCCAGCAGCTACGCGACAGGGGGATACTATGGCTACACCTTC.

The V and J genes are TRBV5-1 and TRBJ2-1, with 7 nucleotides matching TRBD1. CDR3 length: 14 residues. Germline V gene data show CDR1 as SGHRS and CDR2 as YFSETQ. V dropped 4 bases and J dropped 5; count of bases not matched to a gene: 6. The DNA for the CDR3 is TGCGCCAGCAGCCCCGGGACAGTGAACAATGAGCAGTTCTTC. This sequence encodes CASSPGTVNNEQFF.

The chain combines TRBV4-2 with TRBJ2-3; TRBD2 matches 9 bases. The CDR3 covers 18 residues. Looked up from germline, CDR1 is LGHNA and CDR2 is YNFKEQ. Trimming at V came to 1 base and at J to 4 bases, leaving 12 bases not matched to a gene. CDR3 amino acids: CASSQGLSAGGRADTQYF. The CDR3 coding sequence is TGTGCCAGCAGCCAAGGGCTGTCGGCGGGGGGGCGGGCAGATACGCAGTATTTT.

CDR3 sequence (DNA): TGTGCCAGCTCACCTCGAGCCGCCACCCGTTATTATGGCTACACCTTC. Protein product: CASSPRAATRYYGYTF. This chain joins TRBV18 and TRBJ1-2; D uncertain. Germline-derived CDR1 and CDR2 are KGHSH and LQKENI. This CDR3 contains 16 residues. Trimming cost V 3 bases and J 5 bases, with 19 bases left between them.

The J gene is TRBJ1-1, the V gene TRBV6-5, with a tentative D call TRBD1 (6 bases). Germline V CDR1 and CDR2: MNHEY, SVGAGI. Trimming left V 11 bases short and J 1 base short, with 14 bases between. The CDR3 spans 13 residues. The CDR3 DNA is TGTGCCTCCCGGCGGGGGCGGAACACTGAAGCTTTCTTT. Translating gives CASRRGRNTEAFF.

The chain carries TRBV7-9 and TRBJ2-1; 8 bases fit TRBD2. This CDR3 contains 15 residues. CDR1 is SEHNR and CDR2 is FQNEAQ in the germline V gene (reference sequence). V shed 5 bases, J shed 8 bases, and the junction held 11 bases outside the gene matches. CDR3 protein: CASSPNKLAADEQFF. The DNA for the CDR3 is TGTGCCAGCAGCCCGAACAAACTAGCGGCGGATGAGCAGTTCTTC.

This rearrangement joins TRBV29-1 to TRBJ2-1, with D unresolved. The V gene lost 7 bases and the J gene lost 1 base, with 8 bases spanning the gap. Germline values: CDR1 SQVTM, CDR2 ANQGSEA. CDR3 length: 12 residues. CDR3 nucleotide sequence: TGCAGCGGAGGCCGGTCCTACAATGAGCAGTTCTTC. Translation gives CSGGRSYNEQFF.

The chain is built from TRBV5-1 and TRBJ1-3; D is ambiguous. The CDR3 totals 17 residues. V was clipped by 4 bases and J by 4 bases, with 21 bases between them. Germline V gene sequence: CDR1 SGHRS, CDR2 YFSETQ. CDR3: CASSRSAIEGGGNTIYF. CDR3 DNA: TGCGCCAGCAGCCGTTCCGCAATTGAGGGCGGAGGAAACACCATATATTTT.

The chain joins TRBV10-3 to TRBJ2-7; D perhaps matches TRBD2 (5 bases). The CDR3 runs 12 residues. Germline CDR1 ENHRY, CDR2 SYGVKD. Trimming removed 6 bases at V and 5 bases at J, with 11 bases between. The CDR3 coding sequence is TGTGCCATCAGGGCCCCCGGGGACGAGCAGTACTTC. It encodes CAIRAPGDEQYF.

The J gene is TRBJ1-4, the V gene TRBV5-1; D remains ambiguous. Germline V gene sequence: CDR1 SGHRS, CDR2 YFSETQ. Between the trimmed V and J ends, which lost 1 base and 8 bases, there was a span of 15 bases. The CDR3 runs 15 residues. CDR3 residues: CASSLFRQEGEKLFF. CDR3 nucleotides: TGCGCCAGCAGCTTGTTTCGGCAGGAGGGCGAAAAACTGTTTTTT.

The chain has TRBV2 and TRBJ1-5, with 7 bases identical to TRBD1. Germline trimming cut 7 bases from V and 4 bases from J; bases unmatched to any gene: 4. There are 13 residues in the CDR3. Germline-derived CDR1 and CDR2 are SNHLY and FYNNEI. The CDR3 spells CASMGQINQPQHF. CDR3 nucleotide sequence: TGTGCCAGCATGGGACAGATAAATCAGCCCCAGCATTTT.

This clone came up once. The chain combines TRBV28 with TRBJ2-7; 10 positions agree with TRBD1. The V gene end was trimmed by 5 bases and the J gene end by 2 bases; junction bases not matched to a gene: 6. The CDR3 is made up of 15 amino acids. CDR1 is MDHEN and CDR2 is SYDVKM in the germline V gene. In DNA, the CDR3 is TGTGCCAGCAGTCCCCCGGGACAGGGGACCTACGAGCAGTACTTC. Amino acid sequence: CASSPPGQGTYEQYF.

V gene TRBV7-9 combines with J gene TRBJ2-1, with 10 nucleotides matching TRBD2. Germline CDR1 SEHNR, CDR2 FQNEAQ (reference sequence). This CDR3 comprises 15 residues. V shed 5 bases and J 9 bases; nucleotides not matched to a gene: 10. The CDR3 reads CASSLSGGAWSEQFF. CDR3 DNA sequence: TGTGCCAGCAGCCTAAGCGGGGGGGCTTGGAGTGAGCAGTTCTTC.

The sample holds one count of this clone. The chain is built from TRBV11-3 and TRBJ2-3, with 9 bases identical to TRBD2. V lost 3 bases and J lost 1; bases outside the gene matches: 14. The CDR3 is 19 residues long. CDR1 and CDR2 from the germline V gene are SGHNT and YENEEA. The CDR3 DNA is TGTGCCAGCAGCTTTTTTTGGTTGCGGGAGGGCCTAGGCACAGATACGCAGTATTTT. It codes for CASSFFWLREGLGTDTQYF.

The chain uses TRBV29-1 and TRBJ2-5; D is unclear. CDR1 SQVTM and CDR2 ANQGSEA come from the germline V gene. Trimming took off 3 bases at V and 11 bases at J, with 13 bases between the two ends. The CDR3 length is 11 residues. CDR3 loop: CSVEVGSRQYF. DNA for the CDR3: TGCAGCGTTGAGGTGGGTTCGAGGCAGTACTTC.

This chain uses TRBV15 with TRBJ1-1; 8 bases are a match to TRBD1. With V trimmed by 3 bases and J by 6 bases, 3 bases remained unmatched. Germline CDR1 and CDR2: LNHNV and YYDKDF (reference sequence). The CDR3 runs to 13 residues. The CDR3 DNA is TGTGCCACCAGCAGGCAGGGGGCATCTGAAGCTTTCTTT. The encoded protein is CATSRQGASEAFF.

DNA for the CDR3: TGTGCCAGCAGTGAAGCGCTCCGGGGAATGGAGCCCCAGCATTTT. This translates into CASSEALRGMEPQHF. The chain joins TRBV2 to TRBJ1-5; no clear D gene. CDR3 length equals 15 residues. Germline CDR1 is SNHLY and CDR2 is FYNNEI. V gave up 0 bases and J gave up 8 bases, with 14 bases separating them.

The J gene is TRBJ1-2, the V gene TRBV5-1; 7 positions match TRBD1. V shed 3 bases and J 6 bases; nucleotides not matched to a gene: 11. Germline CDR1 is SGHRS and CDR2 is YFSETQ. This CDR3 region has 15 residues. The CDR3 reads CASSSLGGMRDGYTF. In nucleotides, the CDR3 is TGCGCCAGCAGCTCTCTAGGGGGCATGCGGGATGGCTACACCTTC.

The V and J genes are TRBV7-9 and TRBJ2-5, with 16 positions matching TRBD2. CDR3 length: 16 amino acids. From germline, CDR1 is SEHNR and CDR2 FQNEAQ (reference sequence). With V trimmed by 3 bases and J by 3 bases, 1 base remained unmatched. The CDR3 bases are TGTGCCAGCAGCTTTGGGACTAGCGGGAGGGAAGAGACCCAGTACTTC. Translated, it gives CASSFGTSGREETQYF.

This clone has just one count. The chain joins TRBV20-1 to TRBJ2-5, with 7 bases that match TRBD2. V was pared by 2 bases and J by 10 bases, with 4 bases of the junction left unmatched. Germline V CDR1 and CDR2: DFQATT, SNEGSKA (reference sequence). The CDR3 length is 11 residues. The CDR3 region has the DNA TGCAGTGCTAGACCCCGGGGGGACCAGTACTTC. This translates into CSARPRGDQYF.